The 11 T cell receptor beta chains below were found in one sample sequenced in a study of blood T cell repertoires in COVID-19. Here immunoSEQ multiplex PCR was the method, and the copy in TCRdb shows in-frame clones only, minus some. Of about 160,000 clones detected, 60% to 85% appear once; the ten largest clones hold around 2.7%. Sequencing was performed on peripheral blood. The receptors come from a man in his 70s with acute or convalescent COVID-19.

This chain uses TRBV14 with TRBJ1-6; 7 bases agree with TRBD1. The CDR3 extends over 15 amino acids. Losses at the gene ends were 4 bases for V and 12 bases for J; bases not matched to a gene: 12. Germline values: CDR1 SGHDN, CDR2 FVKESK. The CDR3 DNA reads TGTGCCAGCAGCCCCAAAGGGACAGAACGCGAACCCCTCCACTTT. Encoded protein: CASSPKGTEREPLHF. Full variable domain (missing parts from reference TRBV14 and TRBJ1-6): EAGVTQFPSHSVIEKGQTVTLRCDPISGHDNLYWYRRVMGKEIKFLLHFVKESKQDESGMPNNRFLAERTGGTYSTLKVQPAELEDSGVYFCASSPKGTEREPLHFGNGTRLTVT.

Worth noting for this clone: Just one base apart from a much larger clone, this may be a read error. This rearrangement joins TRBV5-1 to TRBJ2-5; TRBD2 aligns across 9 bases. J was trimmed by 4 bases and V by 0 bases; bases with no gene match: 7. The germline V gene has CDR1 SGHRS and CDR2 YFSETQ. The CDR3 runs to 16 residues. The CDR3 DNA sequence: TGCGCCAGCAGCTTGGCGGCGGGGGGGCCGCGAGAGACCCAGTACTTC. This codes for CASSLAAGGPRETQYF.

The chain couples TRBV6-6 to TRBJ2-5; 11 bases map to TRBD1. Germline CDR1 and CDR2: MNHNY and SVGAGI (reference sequence). The CDR3 consists of 15 residues. Trimming at V came to 3 bases and at J to 4 bases, leaving 4 bases not matched to a gene. CDR3 loop: CASSYGTGGGETQYF. CDR3 coding DNA: TGTGCCAGCAGTTATGGGACAGGGGGAGGAGAGACCCAGTACTTC.

The V gene is TRBV18, the J gene TRBJ1-5, with TRBD1 matching over 10 bases. V was pared by 2 bases and J by 5 bases, with 3 bases of the junction left unmatched. The CDR3 extends over 15 amino acids. Per the germline V gene, CDR1 is KGHSH and CDR2 is LQKENI. DNA for the CDR3: TGTGCCAGCTCACCAATCGGACAGGGGGATCAGCCCCAGCATTTT. Protein sequence: CASSPIGQGDQPQHF.

This rearrangement joins TRBV6-6 to TRBJ1-1; 9 nucleotides match TRBD1. Trimming cost V 6 bases and J 5 bases; bases outside gene matches: 7. There are 14 residues in the CDR3. From germline, CDR1 is MNHNY and CDR2 SVGAGI (reference sequence). CDR3 coding DNA: TGTGCCAGCAGGAACCCGGGACAGGGTACTGAAGCTTTCTTT. It yields the protein CASRNPGQGTEAFF.

This chain links TRBV10-3 with TRBJ2-7; no definite D call. Deletions cut 1 base from V and 4 bases from J, with 5 bases between. CDR1 ENHRY and CDR2 SYGVKD come from the germline V gene. CDR3 length: 12 amino acids. The CDR3: CAISEYGYEQYF. The CDR3 region has the DNA TGTGCCATCAGTGAGTACGGGTACGAGCAGTACTTC.

The chain recombines TRBV5-4 with TRBJ2-7; no clear D gene. The V and J ends lost 0 bases and 5 bases respectively, with 18 bases between them. Germline V lookup: CDR1 SGHNT, CDR2 YYREEE (reference sequence). The CDR3 runs 16 residues. CDR3 region: CASSLGAPPKGHEQYF. CDR3 coding DNA: TGTGCCAGCAGCTTGGGGGCACCTCCAAAAGGCCACGAGCAGTACTTC.

This clone was seen a single time. The V and J genes are TRBV7-9 and TRBJ1-2, with 12 bases matching TRBD1. The CDR3 totals 15 residues. Per the germline V gene, CDR1 is SEHNR and CDR2 is FQNEAQ (reference sequence). V lost 5 bases and J lost 7; bases outside the gene matches: 8. The CDR3 bases are TGTGCCAGCAGCGCTTCGGGACAGGGGGCGGGTGGCTACACCTTC. Protein sequence: CASSASGQGAGGYTF. The full variable domain, rest sourced from reference TRBV7-9 and TRBJ1-2, is DTGVSQNPRHKITKRGQNVTFRCDPISEHNRLYWYRQTLGQGPEFLTYFQNEAQLEKSRLLSDRFSAERPKGSFSTLEIQRTEQGDSAMYLCASSASGQGAGGYTFGSGTRLTVV.

V usage is TRBV5-1 and J usage is TRBJ2-2; D might be TRBD2 (6 bases). Germline loops: CDR1 SGHRS, CDR2 YFSETQ. This CDR3 contains 16 residues. V was trimmed by 0 bases and J by 0 bases, leaving 9 bases between them. For the CDR3, the DNA is TGCGCCAGCAGCTTGGGGACGGGGGCGAACACCGGGGAGCTGTTTTTT. It yields the protein CASSLGTGANTGELFF.

This chain joins TRBV7-9 and TRBJ2-1, with no clear D. V lost 7 bases to trimming and J lost 0 bases, with 4 bases between them. The CDR3 sequence is 12 residues long. Looked up from germline, CDR1 is SEHNR and CDR2 is FQNEAQ (reference sequence). CDR3 region: CASMASYNEQFF. CDR3 in DNA: TGTGCCAGCATGGCCTCCTACAATGAGCAGTTCTTC.

The chain recombines TRBV6-2 or TRBV6-3 with TRBJ2-1; no clear D gene. V was pared by 5 bases and J by 0 bases, with 11 bases between. This CDR3 contains 15 residues. Germline V gene sequence: CDR1 MNHEY, CDR2 SVGEGT. CDR3 residues: CASSSFTNSYNEQFF. The CDR3 bases are TGTGCCAGCAGTAGCTTCACCAACTCCTACAATGAGCAGTTCTTC.